A few counts support the clone carrying this T cell receptor beta chain. In the original analysis: Reference gene primer amplification in the assay estimated nucleated cell counts. Only in-frame clones appear in the TCRdb table, and some are missing; sequencing was by immunoSEQ multiplex PCR. V, J and clone size reflect that table, while D and trimming were determined from the DNA. The sample shows almost 400,000 clones, about nine tenths of them seen only once. The sample comes from a study of blood T cell repertoires in COVID-19. Ages ranged from about 18 to 89 years, with residence in about two dozen US areas. The study assigned cohorts using participant-reported clinical history. In Cohort 3, a recovered donor had either two negative PCRs, clearance, or symptom resolution. Specimen: PBMCs or T cells enriched from blood (not recorded which). The receptor comes from a woman in her 30s who had recovered from COVID-19.

The CDR3 nucleotides are TGTGCCAGCAGCCGGCTCAGGGGGCAGGTCGGCTACGAGCAGTACTTC. Encoded protein: CASSRLRGQVGYEQYF. The V and J genes are TRBV11-2 and TRBJ2-7, with 8 bases aligning to TRBD1. Germline V gene data show CDR1 as SGHAT and CDR2 as FQNNGV. Unmatched junction bases numbered 12, after V lost 5 bases and J lost 3 bases. The CDR3 extends over 16 amino acids.